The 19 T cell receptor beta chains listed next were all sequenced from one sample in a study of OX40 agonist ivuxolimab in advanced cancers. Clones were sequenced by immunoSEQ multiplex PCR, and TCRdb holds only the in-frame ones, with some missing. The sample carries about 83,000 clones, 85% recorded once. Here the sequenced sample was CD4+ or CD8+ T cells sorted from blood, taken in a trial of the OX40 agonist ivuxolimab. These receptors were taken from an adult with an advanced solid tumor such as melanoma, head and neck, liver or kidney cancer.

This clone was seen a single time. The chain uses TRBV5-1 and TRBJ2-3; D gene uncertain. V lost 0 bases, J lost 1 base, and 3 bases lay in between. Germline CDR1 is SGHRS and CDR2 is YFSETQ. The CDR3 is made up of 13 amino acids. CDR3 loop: CASSLEGTDTQYF. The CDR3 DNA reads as TGCGCCAGCAGCTTGGAAGGCACAGATACGCAGTATTTT.

Here the CDR3 reads CASTPRTGGKTGELFF. DNA of the CDR3: TGTGCCAGCACTCCTAGGACAGGGGGAAAGACAGGGGAGCTGTTTTTT. The chain is built from TRBV7-2 and TRBJ2-2, with 10 positions matching TRBD1. After removal of 7 bases from V and 8 bases from J, the junction contained 13 bases not matched to a gene. The CDR3 loop spans 16 amino acids. Germline V gene lookup returns CDR1 SGHTA and CDR2 FQGNSA.

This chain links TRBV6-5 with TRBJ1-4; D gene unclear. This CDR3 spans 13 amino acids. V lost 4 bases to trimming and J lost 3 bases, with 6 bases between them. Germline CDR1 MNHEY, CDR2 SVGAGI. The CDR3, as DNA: TGTGCCAGCAGTTCCAGCGCTAATGAAAAACTGTTTTTT. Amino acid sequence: CASSSSANEKLFF.

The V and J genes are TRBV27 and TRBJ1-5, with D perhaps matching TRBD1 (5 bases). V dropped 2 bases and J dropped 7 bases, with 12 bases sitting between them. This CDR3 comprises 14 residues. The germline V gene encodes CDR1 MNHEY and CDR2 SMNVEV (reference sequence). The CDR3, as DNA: TGTGCCAGCAGTTTAAGGGTGGGGGAACAGCCCCAGCATTTT. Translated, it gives CASSLRVGEQPQHF.

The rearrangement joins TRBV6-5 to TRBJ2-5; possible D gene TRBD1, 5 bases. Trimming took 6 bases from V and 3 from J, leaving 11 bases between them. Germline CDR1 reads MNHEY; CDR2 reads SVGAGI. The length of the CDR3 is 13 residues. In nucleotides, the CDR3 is TGTGCCAGCAGCAAGACAGAAAAAGAGACCCAGTACTTC. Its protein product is CASSKTEKETQYF.

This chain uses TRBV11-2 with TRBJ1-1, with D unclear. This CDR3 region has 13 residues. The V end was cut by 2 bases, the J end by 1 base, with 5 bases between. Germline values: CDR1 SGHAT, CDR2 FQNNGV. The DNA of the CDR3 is TGTGCCAGCAGCTTAAAAAGGAACACTGAAGCTTTCTTT. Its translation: CASSLKRNTEAFF.

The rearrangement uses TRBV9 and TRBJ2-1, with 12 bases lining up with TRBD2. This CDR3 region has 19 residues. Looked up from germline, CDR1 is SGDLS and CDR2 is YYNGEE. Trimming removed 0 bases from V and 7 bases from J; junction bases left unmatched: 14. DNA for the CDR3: TGTGCCAGCAGCGTAGGGGCTAGCGGGGGGGCCCGTGTAGGAAATGAGCAGTTCTTC. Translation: CASSVGASGGARVGNEQFF.

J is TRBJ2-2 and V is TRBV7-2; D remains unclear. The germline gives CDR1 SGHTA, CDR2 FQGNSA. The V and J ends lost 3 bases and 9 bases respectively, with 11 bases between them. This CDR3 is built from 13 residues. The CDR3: CASSFEKGRELFF. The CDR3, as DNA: TGTGCCAGCAGCTTTGAAAAGGGTAGGGAGCTGTTTTTT. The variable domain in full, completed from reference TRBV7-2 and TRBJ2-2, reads GAGVSQSPSNKVTEKGKDVELRCDPISGHTALYWYRQSLGQGLEFLIYFQGNSAPDKSGLPSDRFSAERTGGSVSTLTIQRTQQEDSAVYLCASSFEKGRELFFGEGSRLTVL.

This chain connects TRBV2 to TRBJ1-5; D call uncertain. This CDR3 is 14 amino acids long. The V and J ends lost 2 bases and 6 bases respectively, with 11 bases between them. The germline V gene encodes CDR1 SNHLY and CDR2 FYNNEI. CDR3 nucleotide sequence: TGTGCCAGCAGTGAATCCAATGGTTTTCAGCCCCAGCATTTT. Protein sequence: CASSESNGFQPQHF.

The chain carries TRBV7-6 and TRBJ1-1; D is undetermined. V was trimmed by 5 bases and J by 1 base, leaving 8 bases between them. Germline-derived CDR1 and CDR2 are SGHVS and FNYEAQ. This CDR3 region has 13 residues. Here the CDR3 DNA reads TGTGCCAGCAGCGCTCGACAGAACACTGAAGCTTTCTTT. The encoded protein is CASSARQNTEAFF.

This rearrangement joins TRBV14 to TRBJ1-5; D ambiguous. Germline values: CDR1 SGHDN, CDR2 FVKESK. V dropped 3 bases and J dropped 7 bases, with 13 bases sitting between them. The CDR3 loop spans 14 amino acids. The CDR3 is CASSHAVSNQPQHF. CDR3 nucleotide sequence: TGTGCCAGCAGCCACGCAGTCTCAAACCAGCCCCAGCATTTT.

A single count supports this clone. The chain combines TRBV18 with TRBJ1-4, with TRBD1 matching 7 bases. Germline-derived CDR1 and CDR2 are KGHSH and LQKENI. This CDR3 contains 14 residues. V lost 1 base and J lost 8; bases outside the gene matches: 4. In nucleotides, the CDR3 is TGTGCCAGCTCACCACAGGGGGCAGGAGAAAAACTGTTTTTT. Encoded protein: CASSPQGAGEKLFF.

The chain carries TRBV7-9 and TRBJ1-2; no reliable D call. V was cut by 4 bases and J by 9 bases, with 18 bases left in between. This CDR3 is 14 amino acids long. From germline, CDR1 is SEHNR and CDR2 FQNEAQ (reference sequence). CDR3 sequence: CASSSQERFRSYTF. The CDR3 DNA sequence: TGTGCCAGCAGCTCCCAGGAGAGGTTTAGGAGCTACACCTTC. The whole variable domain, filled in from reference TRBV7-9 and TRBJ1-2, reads DTGVSQNPRHKITKRGQNVTFRCDPISEHNRLYWYRQTLGQGPEFLTYFQNEAQLEKSRLLSDRFSAERPKGSFSTLEIQRTEQGDSAMYLCASSSQERFRSYTFGSGTRLTVV.

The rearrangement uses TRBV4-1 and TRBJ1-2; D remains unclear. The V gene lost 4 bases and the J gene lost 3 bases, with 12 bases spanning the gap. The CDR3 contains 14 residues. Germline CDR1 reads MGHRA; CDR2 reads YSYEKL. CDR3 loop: CASSRQGLDYGYTF. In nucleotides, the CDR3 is TGCGCCAGCAGCCGTCAAGGGTTGGACTATGGCTACACCTTC.

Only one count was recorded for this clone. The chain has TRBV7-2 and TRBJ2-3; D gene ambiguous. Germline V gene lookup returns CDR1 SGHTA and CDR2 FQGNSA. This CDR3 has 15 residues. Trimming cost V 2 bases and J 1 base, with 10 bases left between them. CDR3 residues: CASSLTASGTDTQYF. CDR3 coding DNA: TGTGCCAGCAGCTTAACAGCCTCTGGCACAGATACGCAGTATTTT.

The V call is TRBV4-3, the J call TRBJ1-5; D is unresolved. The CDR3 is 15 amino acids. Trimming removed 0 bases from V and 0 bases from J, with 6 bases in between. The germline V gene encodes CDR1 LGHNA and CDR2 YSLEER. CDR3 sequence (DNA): TGCGCCAGCAGCCAAGATCCCAATAGCAATCAGCCCCAGCATTTT. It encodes CASSQDPNSNQPQHF.

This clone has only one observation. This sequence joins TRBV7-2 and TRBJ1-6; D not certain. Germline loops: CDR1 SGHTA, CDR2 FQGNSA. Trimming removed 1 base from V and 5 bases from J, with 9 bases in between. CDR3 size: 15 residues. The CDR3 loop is CASSLGTANNSPLHF. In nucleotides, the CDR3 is TGTGCCAGCAGCTTAGGGACGGCTAATAATTCACCCCTCCACTTT.

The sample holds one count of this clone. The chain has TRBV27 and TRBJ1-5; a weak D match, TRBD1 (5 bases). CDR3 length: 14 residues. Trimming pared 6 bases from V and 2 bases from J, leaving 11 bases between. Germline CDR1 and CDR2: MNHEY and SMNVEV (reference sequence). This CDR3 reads CASSKLGGNQPQHF. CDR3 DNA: TGTGCCAGCAGCAAATTGGGGGGCAATCAGCCCCAGCATTTT.

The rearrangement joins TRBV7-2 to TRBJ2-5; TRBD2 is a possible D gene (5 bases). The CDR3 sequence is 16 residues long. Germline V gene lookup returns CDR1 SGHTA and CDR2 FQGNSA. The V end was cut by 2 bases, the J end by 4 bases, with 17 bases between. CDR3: CASSLRPVGSGETQYF. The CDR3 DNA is TGTGCCAGCAGCTTACGCCCTGTTGGGAGCGGAGAGACCCAGTACTTC.